The next 4 T cell receptor beta chains were all read from a single sample in a study of CD8+ T cells in alopecia areata. Investigators isolated RNA and reverse transcribed it into cDNA to act as the sequencing template. Only in-frame clones appear in the TCRdb table, and some are missing; sequencing was by immunoSEQ multiplex PCR. The sample includes about 140,000 clones, roughly 80% of them seen just once. As to treatment: oral pan-JAK inhibitor, 5-10 mg twice daily. Sequences were derived from CD8+ T cells sorted from blood, sampled at week 4, from a patient treated with tofacitinib. The receptor source for this set is a human donor with alopecia areata.

The chain couples TRBV4-1 to TRBJ2-5, with D perhaps matching TRBD1 or TRBD2 (7 bases each). CDR3 length: 15 residues. Germline-derived CDR1 and CDR2 are MGHRA and YSYEKL. V lost 4 bases and J lost 3, with 15 bases in between. CDR3 nucleotide sequence: TGCGCCAGCAGCCCTGAGACAGGGAGGGAAGAGACCCAGTACTTC. Protein: CASSPETGREETQYF.

CDR3: CASSLLLGKDNEQFF. The CDR3 DNA sequence: TGTGCCAGCAGTTTATTATTGGGCAAGGACAATGAGCAGTTCTTC. The chain couples TRBV27 to TRBJ2-1; D not certain. V lost 1 base and J 5 bases, leaving 12 bases between the germline ends. Germline assignment: CDR1 MNHEY and CDR2 SMNVEV (reference sequence). The CDR3 consists of 15 residues.

This chain connects TRBV27 to TRBJ2-3; either TRBD1 or TRBD2 may supply D (6 bases each). The CDR3 spans 14 residues. V shed 4 bases and J shed 1 base, with 9 bases lying between them. Germline CDR1 reads MNHEY; CDR2 reads SMNVEV (reference sequence). CDR3 in amino acids: CASSSRGRTDTQYF. In DNA, the CDR3 is TGTGCCAGCAGTTCCCGGGGGCGCACAGATACGCAGTATTTT.

The chain is built from TRBV10-3 and TRBJ2-3; 11 nucleotides match TRBD2. The germline gives CDR1 ENHRY, CDR2 SYGVKD. The CDR3 is 18 residues long. The V gene end was trimmed by 3 bases and the J gene end by 4 bases; junction bases not matched to a gene: 12. CDR3 residues: CAISERPQTSGEADTQYF. The DNA of the CDR3 is TGTGCCATCAGTGAACGCCCCCAGACTAGCGGGGAGGCAGATACGCAGTATTTT.